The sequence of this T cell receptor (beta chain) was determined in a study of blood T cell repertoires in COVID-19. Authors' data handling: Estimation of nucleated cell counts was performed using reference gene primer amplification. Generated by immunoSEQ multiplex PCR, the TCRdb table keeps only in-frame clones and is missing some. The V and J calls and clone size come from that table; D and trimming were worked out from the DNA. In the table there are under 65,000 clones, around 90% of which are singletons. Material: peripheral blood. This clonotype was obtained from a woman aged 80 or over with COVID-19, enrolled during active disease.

The DNA for the CDR3 is TGTGCCAGCAGCTTAGGAGGGCAGGGGCACGAGCAGTACTTC. Its translation is CASSLGGQGHEQYF. The chain has TRBV7-2 and TRBJ2-7; D might be TRBD1 (6 bases). Germline values: CDR1 SGHTA, CDR2 FQGNSA. The CDR3 sequence is 14 residues long. Trimming pared 1 base from V and 5 bases from J, leaving 12 bases between.